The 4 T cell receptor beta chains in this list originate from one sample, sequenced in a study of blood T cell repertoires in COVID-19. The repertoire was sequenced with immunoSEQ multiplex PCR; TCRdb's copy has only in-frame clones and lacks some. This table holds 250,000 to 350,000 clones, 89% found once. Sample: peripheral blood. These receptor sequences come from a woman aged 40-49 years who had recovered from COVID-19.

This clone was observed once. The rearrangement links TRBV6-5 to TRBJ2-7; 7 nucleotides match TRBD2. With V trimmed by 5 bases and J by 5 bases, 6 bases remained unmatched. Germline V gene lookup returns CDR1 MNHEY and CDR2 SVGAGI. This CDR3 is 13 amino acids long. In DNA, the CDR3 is TGTGCCAGCAGTCGGACTAGACGAGACGAGCAGTACTTC. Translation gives CASSRTRRDEQYF.

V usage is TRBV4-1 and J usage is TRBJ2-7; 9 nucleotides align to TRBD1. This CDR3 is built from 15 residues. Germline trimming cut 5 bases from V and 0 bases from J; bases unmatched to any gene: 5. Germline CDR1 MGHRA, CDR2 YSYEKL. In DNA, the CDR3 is TGCGCCAGCAGCTCGGGACAGGGCCCCTCCTACGAGCAGTACTTC. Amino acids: CASSSGQGPSYEQYF.

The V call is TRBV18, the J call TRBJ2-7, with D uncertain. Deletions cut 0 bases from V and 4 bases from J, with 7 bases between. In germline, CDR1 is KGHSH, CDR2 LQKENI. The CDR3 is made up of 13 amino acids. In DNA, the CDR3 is TGTGCCAGCTCACCACCGCCGGGTTACGAGCAGTACTTC. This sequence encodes CASSPPPGYEQYF.

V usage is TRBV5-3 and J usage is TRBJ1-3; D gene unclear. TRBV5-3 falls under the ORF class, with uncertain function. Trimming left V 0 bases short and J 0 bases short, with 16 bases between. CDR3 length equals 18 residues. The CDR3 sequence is CARSLASRPVSSGNTIYF. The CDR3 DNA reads TGTGCCAGAAGCTTGGCTTCCCGTCCGGTTTCCTCTGGAAACACCATATATTTT.